The sequence of this T cell receptor beta chain was determined in a study of T cell responses to AZD1222 COVID-19 vaccine. Method: immunoSEQ multiplex PCR; TCRdb's copy keeps in-frame clones and lacks some. The sample holds more than 100,000 clones, more than 75% seen once. Whole-study results and caveats: The number of AZD1222 recipients seropositive at baseline was only 5 to 7. Spike regions recognized by vaccine-associated CD4 TCRs spanned the protein, led by 160-218 and 743-854. In a largely white British group with more females than males, clonal diversity was possibly underestimated.

As for this clone: Its antigen is as yet unknown.

The TCR sequence derives from an adult in good health. The material sequenced was peripheral blood, taken on day 0 of AZD1222 vaccination.

This CDR3 is CASSSTGLVSNQPQHF. CDR3 DNA sequence: TGTGCCAGCAGTTCAACAGGGTTAGTTAGCAATCAGCCCCAGCATTTT. The rearrangement links TRBV6-5 to TRBJ1-5, with D tentatively TRBD1 (6 bases). This CDR3 is built from 16 residues. The V gene's germline CDR1 is MNHEY and CDR2 SVGAGI. The V and J ends lost 4 bases and 0 bases respectively, with 13 bases between them.